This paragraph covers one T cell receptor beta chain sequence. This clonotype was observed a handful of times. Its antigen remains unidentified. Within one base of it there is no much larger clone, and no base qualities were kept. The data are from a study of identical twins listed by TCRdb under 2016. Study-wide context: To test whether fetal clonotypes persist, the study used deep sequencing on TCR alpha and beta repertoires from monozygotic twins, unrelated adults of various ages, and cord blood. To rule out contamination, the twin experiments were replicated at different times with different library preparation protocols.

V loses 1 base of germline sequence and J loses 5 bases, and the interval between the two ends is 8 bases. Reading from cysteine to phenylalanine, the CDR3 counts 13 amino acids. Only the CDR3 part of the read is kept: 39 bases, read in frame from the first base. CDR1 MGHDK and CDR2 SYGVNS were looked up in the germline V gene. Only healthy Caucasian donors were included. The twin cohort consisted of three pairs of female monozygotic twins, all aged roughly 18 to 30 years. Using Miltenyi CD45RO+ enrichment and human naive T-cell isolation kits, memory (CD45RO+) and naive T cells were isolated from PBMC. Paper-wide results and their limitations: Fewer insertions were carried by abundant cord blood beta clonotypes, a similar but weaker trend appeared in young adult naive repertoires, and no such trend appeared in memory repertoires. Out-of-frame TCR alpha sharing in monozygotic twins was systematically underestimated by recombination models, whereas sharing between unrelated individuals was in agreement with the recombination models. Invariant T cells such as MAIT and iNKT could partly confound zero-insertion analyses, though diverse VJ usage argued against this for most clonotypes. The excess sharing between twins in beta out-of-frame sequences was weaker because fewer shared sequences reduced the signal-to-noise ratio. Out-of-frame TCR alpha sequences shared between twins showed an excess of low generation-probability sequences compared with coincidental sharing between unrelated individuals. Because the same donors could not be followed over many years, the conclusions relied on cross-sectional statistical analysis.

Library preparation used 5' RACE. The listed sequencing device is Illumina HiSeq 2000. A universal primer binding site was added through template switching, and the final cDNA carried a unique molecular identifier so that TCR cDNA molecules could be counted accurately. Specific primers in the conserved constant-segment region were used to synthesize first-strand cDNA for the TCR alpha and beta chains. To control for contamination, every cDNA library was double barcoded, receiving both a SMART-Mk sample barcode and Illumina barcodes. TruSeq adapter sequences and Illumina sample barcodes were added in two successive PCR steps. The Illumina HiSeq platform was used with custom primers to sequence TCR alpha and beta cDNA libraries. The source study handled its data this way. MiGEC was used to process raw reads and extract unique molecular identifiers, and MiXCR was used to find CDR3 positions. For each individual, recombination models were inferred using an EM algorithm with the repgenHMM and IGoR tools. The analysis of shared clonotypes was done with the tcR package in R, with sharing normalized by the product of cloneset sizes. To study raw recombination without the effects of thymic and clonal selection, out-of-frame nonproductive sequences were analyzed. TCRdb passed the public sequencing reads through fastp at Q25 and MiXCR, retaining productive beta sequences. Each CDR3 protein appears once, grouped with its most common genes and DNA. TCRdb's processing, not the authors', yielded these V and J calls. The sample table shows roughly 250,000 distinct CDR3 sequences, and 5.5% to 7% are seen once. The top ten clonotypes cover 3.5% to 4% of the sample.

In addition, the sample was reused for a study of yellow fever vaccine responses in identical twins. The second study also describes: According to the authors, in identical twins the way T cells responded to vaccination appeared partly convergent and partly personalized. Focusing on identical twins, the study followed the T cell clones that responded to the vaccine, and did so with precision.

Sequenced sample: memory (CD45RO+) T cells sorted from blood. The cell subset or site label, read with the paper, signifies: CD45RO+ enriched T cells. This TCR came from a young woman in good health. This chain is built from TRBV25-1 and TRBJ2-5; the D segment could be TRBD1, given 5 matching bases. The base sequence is TGTGCCAGCAGTGAATTAGGGGATGAGACCCAGTACTTC. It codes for CASSELGDETQYF.